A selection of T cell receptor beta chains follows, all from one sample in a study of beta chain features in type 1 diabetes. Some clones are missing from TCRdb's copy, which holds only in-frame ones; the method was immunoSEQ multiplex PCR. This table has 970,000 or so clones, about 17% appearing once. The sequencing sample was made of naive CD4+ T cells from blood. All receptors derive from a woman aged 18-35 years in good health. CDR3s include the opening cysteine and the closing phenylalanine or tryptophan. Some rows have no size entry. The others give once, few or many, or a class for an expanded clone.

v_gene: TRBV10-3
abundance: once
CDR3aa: CAISGGTANVLTF

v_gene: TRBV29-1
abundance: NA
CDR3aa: CSAGGTLDTQYF

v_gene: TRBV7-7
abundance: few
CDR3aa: CASSLAPANEQFF

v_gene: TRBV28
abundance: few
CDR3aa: CASSTGGSADSYEQYF

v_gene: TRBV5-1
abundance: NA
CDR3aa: CASSLSTSGITDTQYF

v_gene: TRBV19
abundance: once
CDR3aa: CASSGGTSGAQETQYF

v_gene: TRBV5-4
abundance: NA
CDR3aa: CASSLDPHSYNEQFF

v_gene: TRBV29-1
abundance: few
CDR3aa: CSVERTSARGSYNEQFF

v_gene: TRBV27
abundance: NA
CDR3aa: CASSLSRGYYEQYF

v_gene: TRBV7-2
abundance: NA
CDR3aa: CASSLSGQKGAGELFF

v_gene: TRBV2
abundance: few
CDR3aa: CASSEEGGGGTQYF

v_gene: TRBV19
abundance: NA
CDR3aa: CASSIYGAGPQRRETQYF

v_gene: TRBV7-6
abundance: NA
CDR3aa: CASSVVSGNEQFF

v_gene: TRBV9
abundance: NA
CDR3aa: CASSRGMDGLSGNEQFF

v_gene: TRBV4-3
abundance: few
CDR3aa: CASSLQREGYNEQFF

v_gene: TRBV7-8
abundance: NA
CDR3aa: CASSLGNPVYNEQFF

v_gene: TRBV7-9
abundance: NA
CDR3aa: CASSLAGRELFF

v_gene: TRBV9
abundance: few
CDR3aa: CASSVDRGYEQYF

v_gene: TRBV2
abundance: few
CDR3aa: CARELDRCLYEQYF

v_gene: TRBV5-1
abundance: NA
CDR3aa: CASSFRGFSVEQYF

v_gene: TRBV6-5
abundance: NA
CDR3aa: CASSYLDQRGTQYF

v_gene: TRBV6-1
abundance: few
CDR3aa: CASSEMGGTGYTF

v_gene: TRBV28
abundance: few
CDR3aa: CASIIGGTNTGELFF

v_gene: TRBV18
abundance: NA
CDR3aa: CASSPKTRGQRTNNEQFF

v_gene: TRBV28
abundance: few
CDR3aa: CASSLGIAYEQYF

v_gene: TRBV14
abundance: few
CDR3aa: CASRPSGSTGELFF

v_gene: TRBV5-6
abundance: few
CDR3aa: CASSRGLSSYNEQFF

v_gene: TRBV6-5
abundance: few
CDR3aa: CASSGLASWEQFF

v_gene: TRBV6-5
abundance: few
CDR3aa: CAISAGGGGSYEQYF

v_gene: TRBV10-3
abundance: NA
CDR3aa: CASRYGQGNTEAFF

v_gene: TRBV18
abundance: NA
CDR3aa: CASSPRREAWNEQFF

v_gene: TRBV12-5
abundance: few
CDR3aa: CASGPSSQRTEKANVLTF

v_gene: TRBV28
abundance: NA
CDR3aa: CASTSFGERGTQPQHF

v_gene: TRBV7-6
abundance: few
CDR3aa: CASSFDLGTEAFF

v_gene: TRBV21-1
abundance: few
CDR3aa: CASSASGTGAGELFF

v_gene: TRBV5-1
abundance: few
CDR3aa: CASSFQGDGYTF

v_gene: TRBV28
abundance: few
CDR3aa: CARKVLSYEQYF

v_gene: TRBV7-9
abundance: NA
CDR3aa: CASSPAGGSWKETQYF